The rows below give T cell receptor beta chains drawn from one sample of a study of cytomegalovirus exposure and HLA in healthy donors. The repertoire was sequenced with immunoSEQ multiplex PCR; TCRdb's copy has only in-frame clones and lacks some. The data show approximately 150,000 clones, with approximately 70% seen just once and under 3% held by the top ten. Sequences were obtained from PBMCs. The receptors stem from a human donor in good health. Both conserved end residues are part of each CDR3. A D gene is named only where the DNA matches it firmly. The listing skips clone size in some rows; elsewhere it reads once, few, many or a size class.

once,-,TRBJ2-7,TRBV11-1,TGTGCCAGCAGACCAGACAGCCTGATCTACGAGCAGTACTTC,CASRPDSLIYEQYF
-,-,TRBJ2-3,TRBV5-1,TGCGCCAGCAGCTCTAGCCTCACAGATACGCAGTATTTT,CASSSSLTDTQYF
-,-,TRBJ2-7,TRBV27,TGTGCCAGCAGTTCACCTGGGACCGGGAGCTCCTACGAGCAGTACTTC,CASSSPGTGSSYEQYF
-,TRBD1,TRBJ2-5,TRBV28,TGTGCCAGCAGTTTGAGGACAGGGGAAGAGACCCAGTACTTC,CASSLRTGEETQYF
-,-,TRBJ2-3,TRBV5-8,TGTGCCAGCAGCTTCCGGGGACACCGCACAGATACGCAGTATTTT,CASSFRGHRTDTQYF
-,TRBD2,TRBJ2-3,TRBV27,TGTGCCAGCAGTTTATCGCTAGCGGGGGCAAATACGCAGTATTTT,CASSLSLAGANTQYF
-,TRBD2,TRBJ2-3,TRBV9,TGTGCCAGCAGCGCCGGGACTAGCGGGGGGGCTACCTGGGATACGCAGTATTTT,CASSAGTSGGATWDTQYF
once,TRBD2,TRBJ2-7,TRBV6-4,TGTGCCAGCAGTGACTCCCTCTGCGGGGGGGCAAACGAGCAGTACTTC,CASSDSLCGGANEQYF
few,-,TRBJ1-3,TRBV7-2,TGTGCCAGCAGCCCCCAAGGACTCTCTGGAAACACCATATATTTT,CASSPQGLSGNTIYF
-,TRBD2,TRBJ2-1,TRBV9,TGTGCCAGCAGTGGGACTAGCGGGGGGTACAATGAGCAGTTCTTC,CASSGTSGGYNEQFF
-,-,TRBJ2-3,TRBV15,TGTGCCACCAGCAGAGCAGGGGCAGATACGCAGTATTTT,CATSRAGADTQYF
-,TRBD1,TRBJ1-2,TRBV18,TGTGCCAGCTCACCGACCGGGACAGCGGGCTATGGCTACACCTTC,CASSPTGTAGYGYTF
-,TRBD1,TRBJ1-2,TRBV15,TGTGCCACCAGCAGAGAAAGGGGGCTCTACTATGGCTACACCTTC,CATSRERGLYYGYTF
-,-,TRBJ1-3,TRBV5-4,TGTGCCAGCAGCTCCGGGATCGGAGGAAACACCATATATTTT,CASSSGIGGNTIYF
-,-,TRBJ1-4,TRBV21-1,TGTGCCAGCCAACATCGTTCCCGGGGGGAAAAACTGTTTTTT,CASQHRSRGEKLFF
-,-,TRBJ1-1,TRBV9,TGTGCCAGCAGCGAAGACCTCCCCGGGACTGAAGCTTTCTTT,CASSEDLPGTEAFF
few,TRBD1,TRBJ2-7,TRBV27,TGTGCCAGCAGTTTCTCGACAGGGGGCCCCTACGAGCAGTACTTC,CASSFSTGGPYEQYF
-,-,TRBJ1-2,TRBV30,TGTGCCTGGCGGGGACCTGACGGGGGTGGCTACACCTTC,CAWRGPDGGGYTF
-,-,TRBJ2-6,TRBV6-4,TGTGCCAGCAGTGACCCGGGGTCTGGGGCCAACGTCCTGACTTTC,CASSDPGSGANVLTF
once,-,TRBJ2-1,TRBV9,TGTGCCAGCAGCGTGACAGGAGCTAACAATGAGCAGTTCTTC,CASSVTGANNEQFF
once,TRBD1,TRBJ1-1,TRBV18,TGTGCCAGCTCACCGCAAACAGGGGACACTGAAGCTTTCTTT,CASSPQTGDTEAFF
few,TRBD1,TRBJ1-5,TRBV5-5,TGTGCCAGCAGCTTGGTCCCGACAGGGAATCAGCCCCAGCATTTT,CASSLVPTGNQPQHF
-,-,TRBJ2-7,TRBV4-3,TGCGCCAGCAGCCAAGATGCAGGGGGAGGCTACGAGCAGTACTTC,CASSQDAGGGYEQYF
-,TRBD1,TRBJ2-6,TRBV7-9,TGTGCCAGCAGGACTAACTCCGGGACAGGGCATACTGGGGCCAACGTCCTGACTTTC,CASRTNSGTGHTGANVLTF
-,-,TRBJ2-7,TRBV27,TGTGCCAGCAGTTTGGGGCAGACAACGCGGCAGTACTTC,CASSLGQTTRQYF
-,-,TRBJ2-3,TRBV7-9,TGTGCCAGCAGCTTCCCTCGAGAGGGCCGGATCGTTCTGACAGATACGCAGTATTTT,CASSFPREGRIVLTDTQYF
-,-,TRBJ1-2,TRBV4-1,TGCGCCAGCAGCCAAGACCAGGGACTGATCTATGGCTACACCTTC,CASSQDQGLIYGYTF
-,-,TRBJ1-2,TRBV5-8,TGTGCCAGCAGCTTGTGGTGCGGATTTATGAAGTGCTACACCTTC,CASSLWCGFMKCYTF
-,TRBD1,TRBJ1-1,TRBV4-1,TGCGCCAGCAGCCCGGGGCCGCCGGGACAGGGTTCGATGAACACTGAAGCTTTCTTT,CASSPGPPGQGSMNTEAFF
-,-,TRBJ2-7,TRBV15,TGTGCCACCAGCGGCGGGACCGTAAGCTCCTACGAGCAGTACTTC,CATSGGTVSSYEQYF
-,-,TRBJ1-5,TRBV30,TGTGCCTGGAGTCCCGACATCGGCGGGAACCAGCCCCAGCATTTT,CAWSPDIGGNQPQHF
-,TRBD1,TRBJ1-3,TRBV2,TGTGCCAGCAGTGTCTCTCCGAAGGGCAGGGGGGGAAACACCATATATTTT,CASSVSPKGRGGNTIYF
-,TRBD2,TRBJ2-1,TRBV7-3,TGTGCCAGCAGCTCCGGACTAGCGGCCTACAATGAGCAGTTCTTC,CASSSGLAAYNEQFF
-,-,TRBJ1-5,TRBV2,TGTGCCAGCAGTGAAGCGCGGGGCTCCGGGCAGCCCCAGCATTTT,CASSEARGSGQPQHF
-,TRBD1,TRBJ2-5,TRBV9,TGTGCCAGCAGCCGACGGACAGGGTGGGGGGAGACCCAGTACTTC,CASSRRTGWGETQYF
-,-,TRBJ1-4,TRBV19,TGTGCCAGTAGTATTGATCCCGGGGATGAAAAACTGTTTTTT,CASSIDPGDEKLFF
-,-,TRBJ1-1,TRBV9,TGTGCCAGCAGCGTAGATCAAAACACTGAAGCTTTCTTT,CASSVDQNTEAFF
few,-,TRBJ2-7,TRBV15,TGTGCCACCAGCAACGGAGCCTACGAGCAGTACTTC,CATSNGAYEQYF
-,TRBD1,TRBJ2-2,TRBV30,TGTGCCTGGAGTGTTGGAAACAGGGGGCGCACCGGGGAGCTGTTTTTT,CAWSVGNRGRTGELFF
few,-,TRBJ2-2,TRBV5-5,TGTGCCAGCAGCTCCTTTTGGCCGTCAACCGGGGAGCTGTTTTTT,CASSSFWPSTGELFF
-,-,TRBJ1-1,TRBV7-2,TGTGCCAGCAGCTTAGCTGGACAAACCACTGAAGCTTTCTTT,CASSLAGQTTEAFF
-,TRBD1,TRBJ1-2,TRBV4-1,TGCGCCAGCAGCCAACCCCGGGACAGGGTAAACGGCTACACCTTC,CASSQPRDRVNGYTF